Shown below are 14 T cell receptor beta chains from a single sample sequenced in a study of human versus mouse CDR3 diversity and MHC coevolution. The repertoire was sequenced with immunoSEQ multiplex PCR; TCRdb's copy has only in-frame clones and lacks some. The table lists fewer than 80,000 clones, just under 95% of them singletons. The sample taken for sequencing was naive CD4+ T cells from blood. Subset meaning: CD45RO-negative CD62L-positive naive CD4 T cells. The receptors derive from a person between 25 and 70 years old in good health.

J is TRBJ2-3 and V is TRBV5-5; 8 bases fit TRBD2. Germline-derived CDR1 and CDR2 are SGHKS and YYEKEE (reference sequence). CDR3 length equals 18 residues. The junction had 9 bases not matched to a gene; V was cut back by 0 bases and J by 0 bases. In DNA form, the CDR3 reads TGTGCCAGCAGCTTGGCTTTGCTAGCGGGCTCGAGCACAGATACGCAGTATTTT. This encodes CASSLALLAGSSTDTQYF.

This rearrangement joins TRBV2 to TRBJ2-1; 7 bases map to TRBD2. CDR3 size: 15 residues. Germline values: CDR1 SNHLY, CDR2 FYNNEI. Unmatched junction bases numbered 9, after V lost 7 bases and J lost 3 bases. CDR3 sequence: CASTLGAGSYNEQFF. CDR3 in DNA: TGTGCCAGCACCTTGGGAGCGGGAAGCTACAATGAGCAGTTCTTC.

The genes are TRBV29-1 and TRBJ2-1, with 9 nucleotides matching TRBD2. Germline V gene data show CDR1 as SQVTM and CDR2 as ANQGSEA. The CDR3 has 13 residues. Trimming at V came to 3 bases and at J to 7 bases, leaving 4 bases not matched to a gene. The CDR3 bases are TGCAGCGTTGATGTGACTAGCGGAAATGAGCAGTTCTTC. Protein sequence: CSVDVTSGNEQFF.

The chain is built from TRBV27 and TRBJ1-1; the D gene is possibly TRBD1 (5 bases). Germline CDR1 and CDR2: MNHEY and SMNVEV (reference sequence). V was trimmed by 1 base and J by 1 base, leaving 10 bases between them. The CDR3 loop spans 15 amino acids. Here the CDR3 DNA reads TGTGCCAGCAGTTTATATTCCGGGGGGAACACTGAAGCTTTCTTT. Translating it yields CASSLYSGGNTEAFF.

The rearrangement uses TRBV19 and TRBJ2-2; TRBD2 matches 11 bases. Per germline, CDR1 LNHDA and CDR2 SQIVND (reference sequence). Trimming at V came to 1 base and at J to 6 bases, leaving 4 bases not matched to a gene. The CDR3 sequence is 16 residues long. CDR3 protein: CASSIVLAGGPGELFF. The CDR3 region has the DNA TGTGCCAGTAGTATAGTCCTAGCGGGGGGCCCCGGGGAGCTGTTTTTT.

This sequence joins TRBV5-1 and TRBJ2-5; tentatively, D is TRBD1 (6 bases). TRBJ2-7 explains the end of the DNA better; the J call may be wrong. This CDR3 is 14 amino acids long. CDR1 is SGHRS and CDR2 is YFSETQ in the germline V gene. CDR3 in amino acids: CASSAHRVAYEQYF. Written as DNA, the CDR3 is TGCGCCAGCAGCGCCCACAGGGTCGCCTACGAGCAGTACTTC.

The rearrangement links TRBV14 to TRBJ2-2, with D uncertain. CDR1 SGHDN and CDR2 FVKESK come from the germline V gene. This CDR3 has 12 residues. With 4 bases removed from V and 5 bases from J, the gap between germline ends came to 5 bases. CDR3 sequence reads: CASSPGTGELFF. The CDR3 region has the DNA TGTGCCAGCAGCCCCGGGACCGGGGAGCTGTTTTTT.

This rearrangement joins TRBV19 to TRBJ2-1; 15 positions agree with TRBD2. The CDR3 length is 19 residues. CDR1 is LNHDA, CDR2 SQIVND, per germline (reference sequence). J gave up 0 bases and V 4 bases, and 7 bases lay outside the gene matches. CDR3 bases: TGTGCCAGTAGTAAGGGACTAGCGGGGGGTCCCAGCTCCTACAATGAGCAGTTCTTC. As protein: CASSKGLAGGPSSYNEQFF.

The CDR3 is CASSSLAISAGELFF. The CDR3 bases are TGTGCCAGCAGTTCCCTAGCAATCAGTGCCGGGGAGCTGTTTTTT. V gene TRBV6-6 combines with J gene TRBJ2-2; possibly TRBD2 for D (5 bases). With 4 bases removed from V and 6 bases from J, the gap between germline ends came to 15 bases. This CDR3 is 15 amino acids long. Per the germline V gene, CDR1 is MNHNY and CDR2 is SVGAGI (reference sequence).

This rearrangement joins TRBV5-1 to TRBJ1-1, with TRBD1 matching over 7 bases. Germline CDR1 SGHRS, CDR2 YFSETQ. The ends lost 5 bases at V and 0 bases at J; junction bases unmatched: 10. This CDR3 spans 16 amino acids. The CDR3, as DNA: TGCGCCAGCAGACAGGGGCTACATACAATGAACACTGAAGCTTTCTTT. This gives the protein CASRQGLHTMNTEAFF. The variable domain in full, with the rest retrieved from reference TRBV5-1 and TRBJ1-1, is KAGVTQTPRYLIKTRGQQVTLSCSPISGHRSVSWYQQTPGQGLQFLFEYFSETQRNKGNFPGRFSGRQFSNSRSEMNVSTLELGDSALYLCASRQGLHTMNTEAFFGQGTRLTVV.

CDR3 sequence (DNA): TGTGCCTGTACAGGGGACAATCACTACGAGCAGTACTTC. This encodes CACTGDNHYEQYF. The chain carries TRBV30 and TRBJ2-7, with TRBD1 identical over 7 bases. From germline, CDR1 is GTSNPN and CDR2 SVGIG (reference sequence). The V segment lost 6 bases and the J segment 3 bases; nucleotides outside the gene matches: 8. The CDR3 length is 13 residues.

V gene TRBV2 combines with J gene TRBJ1-1; 9 bases are a match to TRBD1. Trimming removed 2 bases from V and 5 bases from J; junction bases left unmatched: 6. CDR1 is SNHLY and CDR2 is FYNNEI in the germline V gene. CDR3 length equals 15 residues. CDR3 DNA sequence: TGTGCCAGCAGTGAATTTGGGACAGGGAGTACTGAAGCTTTCTTT. Its protein is CASSEFGTGSTEAFF.

The J gene is TRBJ2-3, the V gene TRBV11-2; D gene ambiguous. Per germline, CDR1 SGHAT and CDR2 FQNNGV. V lost 5 bases to trimming and J lost 5 bases, with 11 bases between them. The CDR3 spans 13 residues. The CDR3 sequence: CASSGVVGDTQYF. The DNA of the CDR3 is TGTGCCAGCAGCGGAGTAGTGGGAGATACGCAGTATTTT.

The chain combines TRBV28 with TRBJ2-1; 9 positions agree with TRBD2. V shed 6 bases and J 4 bases; nucleotides not matched to a gene: 10. Germline V lookup: CDR1 MDHEN, CDR2 SYDVKM. The CDR3 covers 16 residues. The CDR3: CASSPEGSGRYNEQFF. The CDR3 DNA reads as TGTGCCAGCAGCCCCGAGGGAAGCGGGAGGTACAATGAGCAGTTCTTC.